The clone carrying this T cell receptor beta chain was found a few times. This sample is drawn from a study of response to subunit inactivated influenza vaccine. Each CDR3 protein gets one entry after TCRdb re-called the RT-PCR reads with MiXCR. Among about 500,000 distinct CDR3 sequences, about 7.2% were seen once, and the ten largest hold under 15%. The CDR3 totals 13 residues. With 1 base clipped from V and 7 bases from J, the junction kept 3 bases outside the gene matches. In germline, CDR1 is SGHVS, CDR2 FNYEAQ. The V gene is TRBV7-6, the J gene TRBJ1-1, with 7 bases matching TRBD1. The sequence came from a man between 50 and 69 years old who received an inactivated influenza vaccine. Sequenced here: PBMCs from blood, sampled less than 30 months after vaccination. The CDR3 DNA is TGTGCCAGCAGCTTAGGGGGACAGTATGAAGCTTTCTTT. Translating gives CASSLGGQYEAFF.